A single sample gave rise to the 32 T cell receptor beta chains below, sequenced in a study of response to subunit inactivated influenza vaccine. From the RT-PCR reads, TCRdb called clonotypes with MiXCR, one entry per CDR3 protein. Of about 580,000 distinct CDR3 sequences in the sample, 12% to 15% were seen once. The sequences come from PBMCs from blood, collected approximately 12 days after vaccination. The receptor source for this set is a man aged 45-65 years who received an inactivated influenza vaccine.

This clonotype showed up just a few times. V usage is TRBV5-1 and J usage is TRBJ2-1; D gene unclear. Per the germline V gene, CDR1 is SGHRS and CDR2 is YFSETQ. The CDR3 is made up of 15 amino acids. Trimming stripped 4 bases from V and 0 bases from J, with 11 bases between. This chain's CDR3 is CASSPKAGSYNEQFF. The CDR3 DNA reads as TGCGCCAGCAGCCCCAAGGCAGGCTCCTACAATGAGCAGTTCTTC.

The gene calls are TRBV2 and TRBJ2-7; D unresolved. Germline values: CDR1 SNHLY, CDR2 FYNNEI. Trimming pared 4 bases from V and 0 bases from J, leaving 7 bases between. This CDR3 has 13 amino acids. CDR3 loop: CASSAGVSYEQYF. As DNA, the CDR3 is TGTGCCAGCAGTGCTGGGGTCTCCTACGAGCAGTACTTC.

This clonotype showed up just a few times. DNA for the CDR3: TGTGCCAGCAGACCGCTAGCGGGAGGACTCTTCGATGAGCAGTTCTTC. It translates to CASRPLAGGLFDEQFF. The chain carries TRBV7-9 and TRBJ2-1, with 11 bases lining up with TRBD2. The CDR3 runs to 16 residues. V shed 6 bases, J shed 8 bases, and the junction held 12 bases outside the gene matches. Germline CDR1 and CDR2: SEHNR and FQNEAQ (reference sequence).

V and J are TRBV29-1 and TRBJ2-3; perhaps TRBD2 as D (7 bases). Deletions cut 1 base from V and 3 bases from J, with 20 bases between. The CDR3 covers 17 residues. CDR1 and CDR2 from the germline V gene are SQVTM and ANQGSEA. CDR3 loop: CSVEVGGRGSNTDTQYF. DNA for the CDR3: TGCAGCGTTGAAGTCGGGGGGCGCGGGAGTAATACAGATACGCAGTATTTT.

This clonotype was found once. The rearrangement links TRBV28 to TRBJ2-4; 10 bases fit TRBD2. J gave up 9 bases and V 3 bases, and 11 bases lay outside the gene matches. The CDR3 runs to 16 residues. Germline V CDR1 and CDR2: MDHEN, SYDVKM. The CDR3 region is CASSFPASGRKCIQYF. CDR3 DNA: TGTGCCAGCAGTTTCCCGGCTAGCGGGAGAAAGTGCATTCAGTACTTC.

The CDR3 coding sequence is TGCAGTGCTAAAGGACTAGCGGGGACCTACGAGCAGTACTTC. Residues: CSAKGLAGTYEQYF. The chain employs TRBV20-1 and TRBJ2-7, with TRBD2 identical over 12 bases. The CDR3 extends over 14 amino acids. CDR1 and CDR2 from the germline V gene are DFQATT and SNEGSKA (reference sequence). The J segment lost 2 bases and the V segment lost 4 bases, leaving 3 bases of the junction unmatched.

This chain connects TRBV6-2 or TRBV6-3 to TRBJ2-1; D remains unclear. The CDR3 is 14 amino acids. Germline V gene sequence: CDR1 MNHEY, CDR2 SVGEGT. Trimming pared 3 bases from V and 8 bases from J, leaving 14 bases between. The CDR3 is CASSYPVLGDEQFF. The CDR3 DNA follows: TGTGCCAGCAGTTATCCGGTGCTAGGCGATGAGCAGTTCTTC.

This clonotype was seen ten or more times. The rearrangement joins TRBV7-2 to TRBJ2-3; D tentatively reads TRBD1 or TRBD2 (5 bases each). CDR1 is SGHTA and CDR2 is FQGNSA in the germline V gene. V lost 3 bases to trimming and J lost 5 bases, with 9 bases between them. CDR3 size: 13 residues. CDR3 region: CASSLGDGDTQYF. The CDR3 coding sequence is TGTGCCAGCAGCTTGGGGGATGGAGATACGCAGTATTTT.

V is TRBV29-1 and J is TRBJ2-1; possible D gene TRBD2, 6 bases. This CDR3 has 16 amino acids. Germline CDR1 SQVTM, CDR2 ANQGSEA. V gave up 6 bases and J gave up 2 bases, with 20 bases separating them. The CDR3 DNA follows: TGCAGCGTGGGGACTTCCACTACCCCAACCTACAATGAGCAGTTCTTC. It codes for CSVGTSTTPTYNEQFF.

This clonotype was found a few times. The chain carries TRBV29-1 and TRBJ2-2; the match to TRBD1 covers 8 bases. CDR3 length: 15 amino acids. The germline gives CDR1 SQVTM, CDR2 ANQGSEA. The J segment lost 3 bases and the V segment lost 7 bases, leaving 10 bases of the junction unmatched. The CDR3 coding sequence is TGCAGCGCCGAGGACAGGGCCTTGCACACCGGGGAGCTGTTTTTT. The encoded protein is CSAEDRALHTGELFF.

This clonotype was counted a few times. The V gene is TRBV28, the J gene TRBJ1-5; TRBD1 matches at 8 bases. V shed 1 base, J shed 6 bases, and the junction held 5 bases outside the gene matches. Germline assignment: CDR1 MDHEN and CDR2 SYDVKM. The CDR3 length is 15 residues. This chain's CDR3 is CASSLFGQGGQPQHF. The CDR3 coding sequence is TGTGCCAGCAGTTTATTTGGACAGGGCGGTCAGCCCCAGCATTTT.

The sample holds many counts of this clonotype. The chain carries TRBV6-2 or TRBV6-3 and TRBJ2-2; D is undetermined. V shed 0 bases and J shed 4 bases, with 3 bases lying between them. This CDR3 region has 13 residues. Germline CDR1 and CDR2: MNHEY and SVGEGT. Here the CDR3 DNA reads TGTGCCAGCAGTTACTCTGGCACCGGGGAGCTGTTTTTT. Translation: CASSYSGTGELFF.

The table lists this clonotype with a few counts. The CDR3 is CASLKELAGVENEQFF. The CDR3 DNA reads TGTGCCAGCCTCAAGGAGCTAGCGGGAGTGGAGAATGAGCAGTTCTTC. The V gene is TRBV12-3 or TRBV12-4, the J gene TRBJ2-1; 10 nucleotides agree with TRBD2. V trimming: 8 bases; J trimming: 7 bases; junction bases outside the gene matches: 14. CDR3 size: 16 residues.

The sample holds a few counts of this clonotype. The V and J genes are TRBV12-3 or TRBV12-4 and TRBJ2-7; no clear D gene. The germline V and J ends were trimmed by 5 bases and 7 bases, with 18 bases remaining between them. The CDR3 is 14 residues long. CDR3 protein: CASSPGPNFAEQYF. The CDR3 nucleotides are TGTGCCAGCAGTCCCGGGCCCAATTTTGCAGAGCAGTACTTC.

This clonotype has more than one count but fewer than ten. J is TRBJ2-7 and V is TRBV28; the match to TRBD1 covers 7 bases. CDR3 length equals 16 residues. The V gene end was trimmed by 4 bases and the J gene end by 2 bases; junction bases not matched to a gene: 11. The germline CDR1 and CDR2 sequences are MDHEN and SYDVKM. The CDR3 DNA follows: TGTGCCAGCAGTTCCGTTGACAGGGAATCAGCCTACGAGCAGTACTTC. Translated, it gives CASSSVDRESAYEQYF.

This clonotype was seen a handful of times. This rearrangement joins TRBV28 to TRBJ2-2; D perhaps matches TRBD2 (6 bases). Between the trimmed V and J ends, which lost 2 bases and 6 bases, there was a span of 13 bases. CDR1 and CDR2 from the germline V gene are MDHEN and SYDVKM. The CDR3 has 15 amino acids. Written as DNA, the CDR3 is TGTGCCAGCAGTTTAACCGGGACTGCACCCGGGGAGCTGTTTTTT. It specifies CASSLTGTAPGELFF. The entire variable domain, with the rest obtained from reference TRBV28 and TRBJ2-2, is as follows: DVKVTQSSRYLVKRTGEKVFLECVQDMDHENMFWYRQDPGLGLRLIYFSYDVKMKEKGDIPEGYSVSREKKERFSLILESASTNQTSMYLCASSLTGTAPGELFFGEGSRLTVL.

This clonotype has a handful of counts. V is TRBV7-2 and J is TRBJ2-5; D could derive from TRBD1 or TRBD2 (5 bases each). Germline V gene lookup returns CDR1 SGHTA and CDR2 FQGNSA. V lost 1 base and J lost 5, with 11 bases in between. The CDR3 contains 14 residues. The CDR3 bases are TGTGCCAGCAGCTTAGGGGGGACGTCTGAGACCCAGTACTTC. Amino acid sequence: CASSLGGTSETQYF. The variable domain in full, completed from reference TRBV7-2 and TRBJ2-5, reads GAGVSQSPSNKVTEKGKDVELRCDPISGHTALYWYRQSLGQGLEFLIYFQGNSAPDKSGLPSDRFSAERTGGSVSTLTIQRTQQEDSAVYLCASSLGGTSETQYFGPGTRLLVL.

This clonotype appeared many times. This sequence joins TRBV7-2 and TRBJ2-7; tentatively, D is TRBD2 (6 bases). Looked up from germline, CDR1 is SGHTA and CDR2 is FQGNSA. CDR3 length: 14 amino acids. V was shortened by 1 base and J by 3 bases, with 10 bases between the two germline ends. The DNA of the CDR3 is TGTGCCAGCAGCTTAGTCGGGGGAGGCTACGAGCAGTACTTC. It is translated as CASSLVGGGYEQYF.

This clonotype was counted a few times. V gene TRBV5-5 combines with J gene TRBJ2-1; the match to TRBD1 covers 8 bases. The CDR3 covers 14 residues. Germline CDR1 is SGHKS and CDR2 is YYEKEE (reference sequence). With V trimmed by 4 bases and J by 2 bases, 2 bases remained unmatched. The CDR3: CASSRGQAYNEQFF. In nucleotides, the CDR3 is TGTGCCAGCAGCAGGGGACAGGCCTACAATGAGCAGTTCTTC. Filled out from reference TRBV5-5 and TRBJ2-1, the complete variable domain reads DAGVTQSPTHLIKTRGQQVTLRCSPISGHKSVSWYQQVLGQGPQFIFQYYEKEERGRGNFPDRFSARQFPNYSSELNVNALLLGDSALYLCASSRGQAYNEQFFGPGTRLTVL.

In this sample, this clonotype turned up a few times. The chain is built from TRBV5-1 and TRBJ2-5; 7 nucleotides agree with TRBD2. The CDR3 is made up of 16 amino acids. Germline V gene lookup returns CDR1 SGHRS and CDR2 YFSETQ. J gave up 5 bases and V 2 bases, and 12 bases lay outside the gene matches. As DNA, the CDR3 is TGCGCCAGCAGCTTAGGCGCGGGAGTGGTGGTGGAGACCCAGTACTTC. Translating gives CASSLGAGVVVETQYF.

This clonotype was counted a few times. This chain connects TRBV29-1 to TRBJ2-1; the match to TRBD1 covers 8 bases. Germline loops: CDR1 SQVTM, CDR2 ANQGSEA. Trimming cost V 3 bases and J 1 base; bases outside gene matches: 5. This CDR3 contains 15 residues. The CDR3 DNA reads as TGCAGCGTTGACCGGACAGGGAAATCCTACAATGAGCAGTTCTTC. Protein: CSVDRTGKSYNEQFF.

The rearrangement joins TRBV4-2 to TRBJ2-5; D unresolved. V was pared by 1 base and J by 10 bases, with 13 bases between. CDR1 is LGHNA and CDR2 is YNFKEQ in the germline V gene. CDR3 size: 13 residues. CDR3 coding DNA: TGTGCCAGCAGCCAAGTCGGCCAGGTGGTCCAGTACTTC. Its protein product is CASSQVGQVVQYF.

This chain connects TRBV19 to TRBJ2-1; tentative D call: TRBD2 (6 bases). The germline V gene encodes CDR1 LNHDA and CDR2 SQIVND (reference sequence). CDR3 length: 14 amino acids. With 1 base removed from V and 5 bases from J, the gap between germline ends came to 9 bases. This CDR3 reads CASSIVRTNNEQFF. Here the CDR3 DNA reads TGTGCCAGTAGTATAGTAAGGACTAACAATGAGCAGTTCTTC.

The gene calls are TRBV7-2 and TRBJ1-4; 7 bases are shared with TRBD1. CDR3 length: 14 residues. V trimming: 2 bases; J trimming: 7 bases; junction bases outside the gene matches: 4. Germline lookup yields CDR1 SGHTA and CDR2 FQGNSA. The CDR3 nucleotides are TGTGCCAGCAGCTTACCAGGGGGTTTTGAAAAACTGTTTTTT. Protein product: CASSLPGGFEKLFF.

At least ten counts were recorded for this clonotype. This rearrangement joins TRBV20-1 to TRBJ2-4; 9 positions agree with TRBD1. From germline, CDR1 is DFQATT and CDR2 SNEGSKA (reference sequence). With V trimmed by 5 bases and J by 9 bases, 5 bases remained unmatched. CDR3 length equals 12 residues. The chain's CDR3 is CSASGQGGIQYF. The CDR3 nucleotides read TGCAGTGCTTCGGGACAGGGAGGCATTCAGTACTTC.

The chain combines TRBV2 with TRBJ2-7; D remains ambiguous. V was trimmed by 3 bases and J by 0 bases, leaving 9 bases between them. The CDR3 has 14 residues. Germline V gives CDR1 SNHLY, CDR2 FYNNEI. CDR3 residues: CASSDAPTSYEQYF. The CDR3 DNA sequence: TGTGCCAGCAGTGATGCGCCGACCTCCTACGAGCAGTACTTC.

The chain recombines TRBV27 with TRBJ1-4; D ambiguous. V gave up 7 bases and J gave up 12 bases, with 18 bases separating them. This CDR3 is built from 13 residues. CDR1 is MNHEY and CDR2 is SMNVEV in the germline V gene (reference sequence). In DNA, the CDR3 is TGTGCCAGCACCGTCCCTGGGAGGGTGGAACTGTTTTTT. This sequence encodes CASTVPGRVELFF.

This clonotype appeared a few times. The rearrangement links TRBV12-3 or TRBV12-4 to TRBJ2-3; 8 bases line up with TRBD2. CDR3 length equals 15 residues. V trimming: 6 bases; J trimming: 4 bases; junction bases outside the gene matches: 9. The CDR3 DNA sequence: TGTGCCAGCAGCGGGATCGGGGGGGGCGCAGATACGCAGTATTTT. It codes for CASSGIGGGADTQYF.

J is TRBJ1-2 and V is TRBV10-3; possible D gene TRBD1, 6 bases. This CDR3 comprises 14 residues. Germline loops: CDR1 ENHRY, CDR2 SYGVKD. V gave up 2 bases and J gave up 7 bases, with 14 bases separating them. The DNA for the CDR3 is TGTGCCATCAGTGAGGGCGCAGGGGCGGGTGGCTACACCTTC. Translated, it gives CAISEGAGAGGYTF.

At least ten counts were recorded for this clonotype. The rearrangement joins TRBV2 to TRBJ2-2; the D call may be TRBD1 or TRBD2 (5 bases each). Germline CDR1 is SNHLY and CDR2 is FYNNEI. Trimming took off 11 bases at V and 2 bases at J, with 18 bases between the two ends. The CDR3 sequence is 15 residues long. The CDR3: CAGTGGLTNTGELFF. The CDR3 DNA follows: TGTGCCGGCACAGGCGGACTTACTAACACCGGGGAGCTGTTTTTT.

V gene TRBV9 combines with J gene TRBJ1-4; a possible D gene is TRBD1 (6 bases). Trimming cost V 3 bases and J 8 bases, with 17 bases left between them. CDR3 length: 15 residues. Germline CDR1 SGDLS, CDR2 YYNGEE. The chain's CDR3 is CASSGQDIPGEKLFF. CDR3 DNA sequence: TGTGCCAGCAGCGGACAGGATATACCAGGGGAAAAACTGTTTTTT.

The V call is TRBV7-2, the J call TRBJ2-7; D gene unclear. The CDR3 totals 13 residues. Trimming cost V 1 base and J 7 bases, with 11 bases left between them. CDR1 and CDR2 (germline): SGHTA, FQGNSA. The CDR3 bases are TGTGCCAGCAGCTTAGTCTCCTGGAAAGAGCAGTACTTC. This gives the protein CASSLVSWKEQYF.